What follows is one T cell receptor (beta chain) and its context. This entry is derived from a study of blood T cell repertoires in COVID-19. Deletions cut 4 bases from V and 2 bases from J, with 9 bases between. The germline gives CDR1 SQVTM, CDR2 ANQGSEA. CDR3 length: 12 amino acids. In the source study's methods: Estimates of nucleated cell counts were drawn from the amplification of reference gene primers. Sequenced by immunoSEQ multiplex PCR; TCRdb stores in-frame clones only, minus some. That table supplies the V and J calls and clone size; D and trimming were determined from the DNA. The profile covers 100,000 to 150,000 clones, with approximately 74% appearing a single time and 1.9% taken by the ten largest.

This clonotype was sampled from a woman aged 70-85 years with acute or convalescent COVID-19. The chain recombines TRBV29-1 with TRBJ2-7; tentative D call: TRBD2 (6 bases). Sequenced material: peripheral blood. DNA of the CDR3: TGCAGCGTTGGGGGGGACCCCTACGAGCAGTACTTC. Its protein is CSVGGDPYEQYF.